This T cell receptor beta chain was captured by sequencing in a study of shared clonotypes between healthy human individuals. About the research overall: CD4 naive and CD4 memory each took three plates per donor, while CD8 naive took two and CD8 memory one.

Measured with immunoSEQ multiplex PCR; TCRdb has only the in-frame clones, and not every one. Of millions of clones listed, roughly 95% are singletons. CD4+ cells were split into CD45RA+ naive and CD45RA-negative memory subsets. Germline CDR1 SEHNR, CDR2 FQNEAQ (reference sequence). The CDR3 sequence is 15 residues long. The trim removed 5 bases at V and 4 bases at J, leaving 5 bases unmatched. Source material: naive CD4+ T cells sorted from blood. Subset denoted: CD45RA+ positively selected. The V gene is TRBV7-9, the J gene TRBJ2-1, with 10 bases matching TRBD2. The source is a man aged 18 to 30 in good health. The DNA of the CDR3 is TGTGCCAGCAGCCTCAGCGGGAGGGCTTACAATGAGCAGTTCTTC. This gives the protein CASSLSGRAYNEQFF. Combining the CDR3 with reference TRBV7-9 and TRBJ2-1 gives the whole variable domain DTGVSQNPRHKITKRGQNVTFRCDPISEHNRLYWYRQTLGQGPEFLTYFQNEAQLEKSRLLSDRFSAERPKGSFSTLEIQRTEQGDSAMYLCASSLSGRAYNEQFFGPGTRLTVL.